This is a list of T cell receptor beta chains from one sample in a study of T cells in Graves' hyperthyroidism and ophthalmopathy. TCRdb re-called the multiplex PCR reads through MiXCR, storing one row per CDR3 protein. Altogether approximately 370,000 distinct CDR3 sequences are present, about a sixth being singletons, with the ten largest covering around a third. Sequenced sample: blood. These receptors were obtained from a woman in her thirties with Graves' hyperthyroidism that later progressed to Graves' ophthalmopathy. Both conserved end residues are trimmed from each CDR3.

CDR3aa: ASSSYWTVNTGELF
v_gene: TRBV28

CDR3aa: ASSERRNAGNTIY
v_gene: TRBV25-1

CDR3aa: ASSDRDRRDIQY
v_gene: TRBV2

CDR3aa: SARSESYT
v_gene: TRBV20-1

CDR3aa: ASSFPGLDEQF
v_gene: TRBV10-1

CDR3aa: ASSDAQGGVNYGYT
v_gene: TRBV2

CDR3aa: ASSEQGAYEQY
v_gene: TRBV2

CDR3aa: ASSSGGDYGYT
v_gene: TRBV28

CDR3aa: AWSRGRENGYT
v_gene: TRBV30

CDR3aa: ASSNGWTEAF
v_gene: TRBV25-1

CDR3aa: ASGWGTGSSDTEAF
v_gene: TRBV12-5

CDR3aa: ASSRSFGTSGYEQY
v_gene: TRBV3-1

CDR3aa: ASSSVAKETQY
v_gene: TRBV19

CDR3aa: ASSEAGTSGSVADTQY
v_gene: TRBV10-2